Presented here are 30 T cell receptor beta chains from one specimen sequenced in a study of blood T cell repertoires in COVID-19. TCRdb keeps only in-frame clones here, not all; method: immunoSEQ multiplex PCR. The table lists hundreds of thousands of clones, roughly 83% of them singletons. Sequenced: peripheral blood. The receptors were gathered from a man aged 80 or over with acute or convalescent COVID-19.

The V call is TRBV3-1 (or the pseudogene TRBV3-2), the J call TRBJ2-3, with 10 bases lining up with TRBD2. Trimming cost V 3 bases and J 5 bases; bases outside gene matches: 14. The CDR3 sequence is 18 residues long. The germline V gene has CDR1 LGHDT and CDR2 YNNKEL (reference sequence). CDR3 loop: CASSQLWEAGGPGDTQYF. In DNA form, the CDR3 reads TGTGCCAGCAGCCAGCTGTGGGAAGCGGGAGGGCCGGGAGATACGCAGTATTTT.

The chain joins TRBV24-1 to TRBJ1-5; 9 nucleotides align to TRBD1. V dropped 3 bases and J dropped 8; count of bases not matched to a gene: 1. Germline-derived CDR1 and CDR2 are KGHDR and SFDVKD. CDR3 size: 13 residues. The DNA of the CDR3 is TGTGCCACCAGTGATCGGACAGGGGAGCCCCAGCATTTT. Residues: CATSDRTGEPQHF.

The rearrangement links TRBV5-6 to TRBJ2-1; TRBD2 agrees at 8 bases. In germline, CDR1 is SGHDT, CDR2 YYEEEE. Trimming took 0 bases from V and 1 from J; bases not matched to a gene: 3. CDR3 length equals 16 residues. The CDR3 is CASSLVGTRSYNEQFF. CDR3 DNA: TGTGCCAGCAGCTTGGTTGGGACTAGATCCTACAATGAGCAGTTCTTC. Combining the CDR3 with reference TRBV5-6 and TRBJ2-1 gives the whole variable domain DAGVTQSPTHLIKTRGQQVTLRCSPKSGHDTVSWYQQALGQGPQFIFQYYEEEERQRGNFPDRFSGHQFPNYSSELNVNALLLGDSALYLCASSLVGTRSYNEQFFGPGTRLTVL.

This clone was detected only once. The rearrangement joins TRBV5-1 to TRBJ2-7; 9 nucleotides align to TRBD2. V was clipped by 4 bases and J by 6 bases; unmatched bases: 11. The CDR3 loop spans 15 amino acids. Per the germline V gene, CDR1 is SGHRS and CDR2 is YFSETQ. In nucleotides, the CDR3 is TGCGCCAGCAGCGGGGGACTCGCGGGAGGGGGCGAGCAGTACTTC. This translates into CASSGGLAGGGEQYF.

CDR3 coding DNA: TGTGCCAGCAGCCCCCGCTGGGACAGGGGCACCAATGAGCAGTTCTTC. This encodes CASSPRWDRGTNEQFF. The chain uses TRBV9 and TRBJ2-1, with 10 bases lining up with TRBD1. The V gene's germline CDR1 is SGDLS and CDR2 YYNGEE. V was clipped by 4 bases and J by 6 bases; unmatched bases: 10. The CDR3 is made up of 16 amino acids.

The rearrangement uses TRBV6-1 and TRBJ1-2; D is uncertain. Trimming left V 0 bases short and J 12 bases short, with 11 bases between. Germline V gene sequence: CDR1 MNHNS, CDR2 SASEGT. The CDR3 is made up of 12 amino acids. The CDR3 is CASSEAAKSHTF. Written as DNA, the CDR3 is TGTGCCAGCAGTGAAGCAGCCAAGAGCCACACCTTC.

V gene TRBV6-5 combines with J gene TRBJ1-1; TRBD1 is a possible D gene (5 bases). Germline lookup yields CDR1 MNHEY and CDR2 SVGAGI. The CDR3 length is 12 residues. Trimming shortened V by 6 bases and J by 5 bases, and 10 bases separated the two germline ends. The CDR3 reads CASRTGKTEAFF. CDR3 DNA: TGTGCCAGCAGAACAGGTAAAACTGAAGCTTTCTTT.

This chain connects TRBV6-5 to TRBJ1-6; 7 positions agree with TRBD1. J lost 7 bases, V lost 9 bases, and 6 bases had no gene match. The germline V gene has CDR1 MNHEY and CDR2 SVGAGI. This CDR3 comprises 13 residues. CDR3: CASKDRDNSPLHF. In DNA, the CDR3 is TGTGCCAGTAAAGACAGGGACAATTCACCCCTCCACTTT.

The chain employs TRBV27 and TRBJ2-1, with D perhaps TRBD2 (6 bases). This CDR3 spans 16 amino acids. CDR1 and CDR2 from the germline V gene are MNHEY and SMNVEV (reference sequence). V was shortened by 8 bases and J by 2 bases, with 19 bases between the two germline ends. In DNA form, the CDR3 reads TGTGCCAGCCATAGGGGTAGCGGAAAGGCCTACAATGAGCAGTTCTTC. Its protein is CASHRGSGKAYNEQFF.

This chain links TRBV18 with TRBJ1-2, with D possibly matching TRBD1 (6 bases). This CDR3 region has 17 residues. The germline V gene encodes CDR1 KGHSH and CDR2 LQKENI. V shed 2 bases and J shed 2 bases, with 18 bases lying between them. The CDR3: CASSPGYSDSLNYGYTF. The DNA for the CDR3 is TGTGCCAGCTCACCAGGTTATTCGGACAGCCTAAACTATGGCTACACCTTC.

The table lists this clone with a few counts. V is TRBV11-2 and J is TRBJ2-1, with a tentative D call TRBD2 (5 bases). Germline assignment: CDR1 SGHAT and CDR2 FQNNGV. This CDR3 spans 14 amino acids. Trimming removed 5 bases at V and 4 bases at J, with 12 bases between. In nucleotides, the CDR3 is TGTGCCAGCAGCCTTAGACTAACATACAATGAGCAGTTCTTC. Protein sequence: CASSLRLTYNEQFF.

The CDR3 region has the DNA TGCGCCAGCAGCCGGTACGGGGAAGCTGGAAACACCATATATTTT. This encodes CASSRYGEAGNTIYF. The V call is TRBV5-1, the J call TRBJ1-3; D is ambiguous. This CDR3 has 15 residues. Between the trimmed V and J ends, which lost 4 bases and 2 bases, there was a span of 13 bases. Germline V CDR1 and CDR2: SGHRS, YFSETQ.

The CDR3 spells CASSLLGGRDDRYNEQFF. For the CDR3, the DNA is TGCGCCAGCAGCTTGCTGGGGGGAAGGGACGACCGGTACAATGAGCAGTTCTTC. This sequence joins TRBV5-1 and TRBJ2-1; weak D call: TRBD2 (6 bases). With 1 base removed from V and 4 bases from J, the gap between germline ends came to 21 bases. In germline, CDR1 is SGHRS, CDR2 YFSETQ. The CDR3 sequence is 18 residues long. Together with reference TRBV5-1 and TRBJ2-1, the CDR3 gives the full variable domain: KAGVTQTPRYLIKTRGQQVTLSCSPISGHRSVSWYQQTPGQGLQFLFEYFSETQRNKGNFPGRFSGRQFSNSRSEMNVSTLELGDSALYLCASSLLGGRDDRYNEQFFGPGTRLTVL.

The chain is built from TRBV5-6 and TRBJ2-5, with D possibly being TRBD1 (5 bases). This CDR3 comprises 15 residues. Germline V gives CDR1 SGHDT, CDR2 YYEEEE. Trimming cost V 4 bases and J 4 bases, with 17 bases left between them. The CDR3 protein is CASSPGHRLGETQYF. In DNA, the CDR3 is TGTGCCAGCAGCCCCGGACATCGGCTGGGAGAGACCCAGTACTTC.

A single count supports this clone. The chain joins TRBV19 to TRBJ2-7; TRBD2 matches 7 bases. The length of the CDR3 is 15 residues. Germline assignment: CDR1 LNHDA and CDR2 SQIVND (reference sequence). Germline trimming cut 5 bases from V and 1 base from J; bases unmatched to any gene: 8. Here the CDR3 reads CASSPRGGRSYEQYF. The CDR3 DNA is TGTGCCAGTAGTCCGCGGGGCGGGAGATCCTACGAGCAGTACTTC. Full variable domain (outside the CDR3, taken from reference TRBV19 and TRBJ2-7): DGGITQSPKYLFRKEGQNVTLSCEQNLNHDAMYWYRQDPGQGLRLIYYSQIVNDFQKGDIAEGYSVSREKKESFPLTVTSAQKNPTAFYLCASSPRGGRSYEQYFGPGTRLTVT.

The V call is TRBV9, the J call TRBJ2-2; no definite D call. The CDR3 length is 17 residues. Germline assignment: CDR1 SGDLS and CDR2 YYNGEE. With 4 bases removed from V and 6 bases from J, the gap between germline ends came to 22 bases. CDR3 nucleotides: TGTGCCAGCAGCACTCCATCTGGCAGGCAAAGGCCCGGGGAGCTGTTTTTT. Translating gives CASSTPSGRQRPGELFF.

The gene calls are TRBV11-1 and TRBJ2-7, with TRBD2 identical over 8 bases. This CDR3 has 13 residues. Germline CDR1 SGHAT, CDR2 FQDESV (reference sequence). Germline trimming cut 1 base from V and 12 bases from J; bases unmatched to any gene: 8. In nucleotides, the CDR3 is TGTGCCAGCAGCTTAGTCCTAGCGGGTCGGATGTACTTC. It codes for CASSLVLAGRMYF. Variable domain in full (rest from reference TRBV11-1 and TRBJ2-7): EAEVAQSPRYKITEKSQAVAFWCDPISGHATLYWYRQILGQGPELLVQFQDESVVDDSQLPKDRFSAERLKGVDSTLKIQPAELGDSAMYLCASSLVLAGRMYFGPGTRLTVT.

V usage is TRBV5-1 and J usage is TRBJ1-6; no reliable D call. Between the trimmed V and J ends, which lost 0 bases and 0 bases, there was a span of 10 bases. Germline V CDR1 and CDR2: SGHRS, YFSETQ. CDR3 size: 17 residues. CDR3 sequence (DNA): TGCGCCAGCAGCTTGGATGCACAGAGCTCCTATAATTCACCCCTCCACTTT. Protein product: CASSLDAQSSYNSPLHF.

This clone was counted between two and nine times. V gene TRBV11-2 combines with J gene TRBJ2-7; TRBD1 matches 9 bases. The V gene end was trimmed by 1 base and the J gene end by 7 bases; junction bases not matched to a gene: 8. There are 15 residues in the CDR3. The germline gives CDR1 SGHAT, CDR2 FQNNGV. The CDR3 DNA is TGTGCCAGCAGCTTAGTCGGGACAGGGCGTGGTGAGCAGTACTTC. This codes for CASSLVGTGRGEQYF.

The rearrangement joins TRBV7-2 to TRBJ2-3; 9 bases match TRBD2. Losses at the gene ends were 6 bases for V and 6 bases for J; bases not matched to a gene: 10. The CDR3 covers 15 residues. Per germline, CDR1 SGHTA and CDR2 FQGNSA. The CDR3 nucleotides are TGTGCCAGCAGTCGTTCTAGCGGGGCCCGCGATACGCAGTATTTT. This translates into CASSRSSGARDTQYF.

The chain couples TRBV18 to TRBJ2-3, with 9 bases fitting TRBD2. Trimming at V came to 4 bases and at J to 0 bases, leaving 8 bases not matched to a gene. Germline CDR1 and CDR2: KGHSH and LQKENI. This CDR3 has 17 residues. CDR3 residues: CASSRGSSGTSTDTQYF. As DNA, the CDR3 is TGTGCCAGCTCACGTGGCTCTAGCGGGACTAGCACAGATACGCAGTATTTT.

The chain recombines TRBV5-1 with TRBJ2-5, with 9 bases aligning to TRBD1. The germline V gene encodes CDR1 SGHRS and CDR2 YFSETQ. Unmatched junction bases numbered 5, after V lost 2 bases and J lost 6 bases. The CDR3 is 14 amino acids. The CDR3 sequence is CASSLGQGRKTQYF. CDR3 nucleotides: TGCGCCAGCAGCTTAGGACAGGGGAGAAAGACCCAGTACTTC. Filled out from reference TRBV5-1 and TRBJ2-5, the complete variable domain reads KAGVTQTPRYLIKTRGQQVTLSCSPISGHRSVSWYQQTPGQGLQFLFEYFSETQRNKGNFPGRFSGRQFSNSRSEMNVSTLELGDSALYLCASSLGQGRKTQYFGPGTRLLVL.

This clone was detected only a few times. The chain carries TRBV7-8 and TRBJ2-1; no clear D. This CDR3 has 14 residues. The V gene lost 5 bases and the J gene lost 5 bases, with 13 bases spanning the gap. In germline, CDR1 is SGHVS, CDR2 FQNEAQ. CDR3 in DNA: TGTGCCAGCAGCCCCCGTGGGCGAAACAATGAGCAGTTCTTC. As protein: CASSPRGRNNEQFF.

CDR3 region: CASSQGVNTEAFF. DNA for the CDR3: TGTGCCAGTAGCCAGGGGGTGAACACTGAAGCTTTCTTT. The chain links TRBV19 to TRBJ1-1; 7 bases agree with TRBD1. This CDR3 is built from 13 residues. The V segment lost 6 bases and the J segment 0 bases; nucleotides outside the gene matches: 1. The germline gives CDR1 LNHDA, CDR2 SQIVND (reference sequence).

The CDR3 sequence is CASSLEGGETQYF. The CDR3 DNA sequence: TGCGCCAGCAGCTTGGAGGGCGGGGAGACCCAGTACTTC. The genes are TRBV5-1 and TRBJ2-5; a possible D gene is TRBD2 (5 bases). This CDR3 contains 13 residues. Germline CDR1 SGHRS, CDR2 YFSETQ. V was clipped by 0 bases and J by 5 bases, with 8 bases between them.

V and J are TRBV15 and TRBJ1-5; 9 bases map to TRBD1. V shed 1 base, J shed 7 bases, and the junction held 5 bases outside the gene matches. The CDR3 covers 15 residues. Germline V gene data show CDR1 as LNHNV and CDR2 as YYDKDF (reference sequence). CDR3 in amino acids: CATSRVTGGAQPQHF. The CDR3 coding sequence is TGTGCCACCAGCAGAGTTACAGGGGGCGCGCAGCCCCAGCATTTT. The variable domain in full, completed from reference TRBV15 and TRBJ1-5, reads DAMVIQNPRYQVTQFGKPVTLSCSQTLNHNVMYWYQQKSSQAPKLLFHYYDKDFNNEADTPDNFQSRRPNTSFCFLDIRSPGLGDTAMYLCATSRVTGGAQPQHFGDGTRLSIL.

CDR3 bases: TGTGCCAGCAGTTCATGGACAGGACGACGTACAATGAGCATGTTCTTC. Encoded protein: CASSSWTGRRTMSMFF. This sequence joins TRBV6-5 and TRBJ2-1, with 7 bases identical to TRBD1. V lost 4 bases and J lost 15; bases outside the gene matches: 21. The CDR3 loop spans 16 amino acids. CDR1 is MNHEY, CDR2 SVGAGI, per germline.

This clone showed up just a few times. The J gene is TRBJ1-2, the V gene TRBV28; D is ambiguous. Germline V gene lookup returns CDR1 MDHEN and CDR2 SYDVKM. This CDR3 contains 15 residues. Trimming took 4 bases from V and 4 from J, leaving 16 bases between them. The CDR3 reads CASSSSKEASYGYTF. The CDR3 DNA reads as TGTGCCAGCAGTTCGTCGAAGGAGGCGAGCTATGGCTACACCTTC.

The J gene is TRBJ2-1, the V gene TRBV24-1, with D possibly TRBD1 on 6 matching bases. Germline values: CDR1 KGHDR, CDR2 SFDVKD. This CDR3 comprises 17 residues. V was cut by 3 bases and J by 9 bases, with 23 bases left in between. CDR3 residues: CATSDITGTRGITEQFF. Here the CDR3 DNA reads TGTGCCACCAGTGATATCACCGGGACAAGGGGAATTACTGAGCAGTTCTTC.

Only a few counts were recorded for this clone. This rearrangement joins TRBV12-2 to TRBJ2-7; the table's TRBD1 call for D was not verified on the DNA. TRBV12-2 is classified as a pseudogene. The length of the CDR3 is 14 residues. This CDR3 is CASRGTTSSYEQYF. DNA of the CDR3: TGTGCAAGTCGCGGGACAACGAGCTCCTACGAGCAGTACTTC.